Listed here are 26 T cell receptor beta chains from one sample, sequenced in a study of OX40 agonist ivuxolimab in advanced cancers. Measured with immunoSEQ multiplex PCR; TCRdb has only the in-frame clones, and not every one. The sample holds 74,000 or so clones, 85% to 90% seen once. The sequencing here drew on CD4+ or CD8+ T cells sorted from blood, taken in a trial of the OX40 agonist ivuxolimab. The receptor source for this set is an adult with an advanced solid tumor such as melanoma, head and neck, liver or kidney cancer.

CDR3 amino acids: CASSLSGTTTGELFF. The CDR3 DNA follows: TGTGCCAGCAGCCTTTCCGGGACAACGACCGGGGAGCTGTTTTTT. This sequence joins TRBV11-3 and TRBJ2-2; D is possibly TRBD1 (6 bases). V was shortened by 5 bases and J by 5 bases, with 15 bases between the two germline ends. CDR1 SGHNT and CDR2 YENEEA come from the germline V gene. This CDR3 contains 15 residues.

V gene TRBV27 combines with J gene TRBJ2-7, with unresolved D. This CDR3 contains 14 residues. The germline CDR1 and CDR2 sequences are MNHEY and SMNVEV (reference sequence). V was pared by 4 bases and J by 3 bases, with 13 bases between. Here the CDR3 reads CASSSLGSNYEQYF. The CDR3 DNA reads TGTGCCAGCAGTTCCCTCGGGTCGAACTACGAGCAGTACTTC.

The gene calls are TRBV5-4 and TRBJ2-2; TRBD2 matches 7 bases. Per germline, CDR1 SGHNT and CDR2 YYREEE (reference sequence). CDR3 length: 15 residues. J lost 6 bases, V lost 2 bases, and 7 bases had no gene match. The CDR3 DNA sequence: TGTGCCAGCAGCTTCCGGAACCGGGGGGCCGGGGAGCTGTTTTTT. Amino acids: CASSFRNRGAGELFF.

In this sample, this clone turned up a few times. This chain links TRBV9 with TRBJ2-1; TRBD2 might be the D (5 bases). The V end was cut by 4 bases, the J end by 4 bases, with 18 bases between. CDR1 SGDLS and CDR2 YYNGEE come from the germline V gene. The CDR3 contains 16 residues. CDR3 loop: CASSIDGLRGYNEQFF. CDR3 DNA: TGTGCCAGCAGCATAGATGGACTCCGTGGGTACAATGAGCAGTTCTTC.

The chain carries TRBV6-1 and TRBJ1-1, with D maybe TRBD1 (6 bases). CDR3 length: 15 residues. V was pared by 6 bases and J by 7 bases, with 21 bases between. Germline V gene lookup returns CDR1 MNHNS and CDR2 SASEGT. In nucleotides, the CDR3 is TGTGCCAGCAGGCCACTCGGGCAGAGGGGGGATGAAGCTTTCTTT. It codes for CASRPLGQRGDEAFF.

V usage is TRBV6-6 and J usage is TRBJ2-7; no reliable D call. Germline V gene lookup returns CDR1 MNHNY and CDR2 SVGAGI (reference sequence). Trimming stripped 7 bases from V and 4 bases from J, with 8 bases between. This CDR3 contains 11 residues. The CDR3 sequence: CASTNGYEQYF. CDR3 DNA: TGTGCCAGCACCAACGGTTACGAGCAGTACTTC.

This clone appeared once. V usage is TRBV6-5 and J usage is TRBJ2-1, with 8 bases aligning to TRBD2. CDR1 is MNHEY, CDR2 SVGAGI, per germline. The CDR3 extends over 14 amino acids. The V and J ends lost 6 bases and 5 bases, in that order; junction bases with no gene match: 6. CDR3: CASRNSGVDNEQFF. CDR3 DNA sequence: TGTGCCAGCAGGAATAGCGGGGTCGACAATGAGCAGTTCTTC.

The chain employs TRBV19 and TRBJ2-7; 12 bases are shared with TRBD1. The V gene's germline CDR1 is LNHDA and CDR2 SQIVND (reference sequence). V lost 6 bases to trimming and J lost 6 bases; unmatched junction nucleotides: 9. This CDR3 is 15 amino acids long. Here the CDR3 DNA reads TGTGCCAGTAGGGAAACCGGGACAGGGGGCACCGAGCAGTACTTC. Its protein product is CASRETGTGGTEQYF.

As DNA, the CDR3 is TGTGCCAGCAGCTTAGACATCTCCTCCTACAATGAGCAGTTCTTC. Protein sequence: CASSLDISSYNEQFF. The chain employs TRBV7-2 and TRBJ2-1; D not resolved. V gave up 1 base and J gave up 0 bases, with 7 bases separating them. This CDR3 contains 15 residues. The germline V gene has CDR1 SGHTA and CDR2 FQGNSA.

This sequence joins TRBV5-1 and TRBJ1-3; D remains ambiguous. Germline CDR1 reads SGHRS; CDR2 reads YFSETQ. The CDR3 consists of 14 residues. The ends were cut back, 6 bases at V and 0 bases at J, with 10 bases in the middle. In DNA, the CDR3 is TGCGCCAGCAAATGGGCCGGCTCTGGAAACACCATATATTTT. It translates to CASKWAGSGNTIYF.

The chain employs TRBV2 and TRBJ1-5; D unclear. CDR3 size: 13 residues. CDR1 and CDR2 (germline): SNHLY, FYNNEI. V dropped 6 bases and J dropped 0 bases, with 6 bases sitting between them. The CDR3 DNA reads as TGTGCCAGCAGGGGTCTTAGCAATCAGCCCCAGCATTTT. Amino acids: CASRGLSNQPQHF.

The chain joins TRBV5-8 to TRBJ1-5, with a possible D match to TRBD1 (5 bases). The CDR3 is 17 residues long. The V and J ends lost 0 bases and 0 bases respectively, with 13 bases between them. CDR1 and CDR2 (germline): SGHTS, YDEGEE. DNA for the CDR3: TGTGCCAGCAGCTTGGCCTTAACAGGTTATAGCAATCAGCCCCAGCATTTT. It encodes CASSLALTGYSNQPQHF.

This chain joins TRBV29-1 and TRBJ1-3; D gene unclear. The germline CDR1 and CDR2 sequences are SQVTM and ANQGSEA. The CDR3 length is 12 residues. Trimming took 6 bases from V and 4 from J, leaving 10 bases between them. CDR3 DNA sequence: TGCAGCGTCGATCCAGGCGGAAACACCATATATTTT. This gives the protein CSVDPGGNTIYF.

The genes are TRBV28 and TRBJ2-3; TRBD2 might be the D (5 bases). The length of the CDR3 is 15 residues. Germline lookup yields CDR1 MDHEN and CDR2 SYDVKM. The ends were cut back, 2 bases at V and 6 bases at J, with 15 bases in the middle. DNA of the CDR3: TGTGCCAGCAGTTTAGCGGGTCTGACCCTGGATACGCAGTATTTT. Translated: CASSLAGLTLDTQYF.

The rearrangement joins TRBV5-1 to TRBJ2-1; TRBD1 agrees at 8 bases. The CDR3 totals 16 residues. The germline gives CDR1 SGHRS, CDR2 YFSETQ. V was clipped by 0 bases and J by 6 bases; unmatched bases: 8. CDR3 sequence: CASSLEGQGAFNEQFF. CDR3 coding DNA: TGCGCCAGCAGCTTGGAAGGGCAGGGGGCTTTCAATGAGCAGTTCTTC.

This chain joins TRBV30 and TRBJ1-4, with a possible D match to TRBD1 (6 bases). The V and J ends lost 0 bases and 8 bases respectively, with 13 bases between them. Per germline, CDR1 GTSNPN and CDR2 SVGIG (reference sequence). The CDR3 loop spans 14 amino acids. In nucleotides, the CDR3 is TGTGCCTGGAGTGTCCGTACAGGGCTCGAAAAACTGTTTTTT. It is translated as CAWSVRTGLEKLFF. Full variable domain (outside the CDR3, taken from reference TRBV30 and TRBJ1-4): SQTIHQWPATLVQPVGSPLSLECTVEGTSNPNLYWYRQAAGRGLQLLFYSVGIGQISSEVPQNLSASRPQDRQFILSSKKLLLSDSGFYLCAWSVRTGLEKLFFGSGTQLSVL.

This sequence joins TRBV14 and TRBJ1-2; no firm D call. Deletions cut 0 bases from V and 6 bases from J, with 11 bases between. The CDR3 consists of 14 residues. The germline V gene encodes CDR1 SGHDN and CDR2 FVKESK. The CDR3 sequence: CASSQDIKSDGYTF. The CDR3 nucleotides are TGTGCCAGCAGCCAAGATATCAAATCCGATGGCTACACCTTC.

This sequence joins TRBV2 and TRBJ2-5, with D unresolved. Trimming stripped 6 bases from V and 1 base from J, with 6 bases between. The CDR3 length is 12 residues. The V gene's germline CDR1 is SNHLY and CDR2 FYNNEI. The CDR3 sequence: CASRGFQETQYF. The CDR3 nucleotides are TGTGCCAGCAGGGGGTTCCAAGAGACCCAGTACTTC.

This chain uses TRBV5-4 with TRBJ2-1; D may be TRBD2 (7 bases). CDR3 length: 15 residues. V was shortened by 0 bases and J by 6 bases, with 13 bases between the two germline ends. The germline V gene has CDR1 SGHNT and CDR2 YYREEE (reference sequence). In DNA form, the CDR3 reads TGTGCCAGCAGCTTGGAGGGGGGGCTTCTCAATGAGCAGTTCTTC. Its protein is CASSLEGGLLNEQFF.

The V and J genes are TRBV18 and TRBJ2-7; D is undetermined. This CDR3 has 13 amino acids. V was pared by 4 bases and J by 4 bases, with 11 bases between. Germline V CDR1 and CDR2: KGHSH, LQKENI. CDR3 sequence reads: CASSQEPRYEQYF. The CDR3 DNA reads TGTGCCAGCTCACAAGAGCCTAGGTACGAGCAGTACTTC.

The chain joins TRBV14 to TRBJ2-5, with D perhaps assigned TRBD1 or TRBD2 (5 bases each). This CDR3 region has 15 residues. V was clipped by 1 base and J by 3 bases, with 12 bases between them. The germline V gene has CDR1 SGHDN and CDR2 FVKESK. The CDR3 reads CASSQAGIGEETQYF. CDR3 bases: TGTGCCAGCAGCCAAGCGGGAATAGGGGAAGAGACCCAGTACTTC.

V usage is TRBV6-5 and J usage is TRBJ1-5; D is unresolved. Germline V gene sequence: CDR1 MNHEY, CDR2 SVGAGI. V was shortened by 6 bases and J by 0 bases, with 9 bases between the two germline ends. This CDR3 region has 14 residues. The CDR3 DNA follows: TGTGCCAGCAGGCAACCTAATAGCAATCAGCCCCAGCATTTT. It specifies CASRQPNSNQPQHF.

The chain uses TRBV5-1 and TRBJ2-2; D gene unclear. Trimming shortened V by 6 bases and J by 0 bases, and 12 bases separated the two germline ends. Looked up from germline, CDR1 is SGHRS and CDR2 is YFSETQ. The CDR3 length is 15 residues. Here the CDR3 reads CASTYLGTNTGELFF. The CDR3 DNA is TGCGCCAGCACCTACTTGGGGACGAACACCGGGGAGCTGTTTTTT.

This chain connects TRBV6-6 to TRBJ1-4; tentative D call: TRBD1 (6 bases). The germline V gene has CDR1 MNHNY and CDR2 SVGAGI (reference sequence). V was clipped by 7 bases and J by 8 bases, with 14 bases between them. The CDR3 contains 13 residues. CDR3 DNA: TGTGCCAGCACCTACAGGGTAGGGGAAAAACTGTTTTTT. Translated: CASTYRVGEKLFF.

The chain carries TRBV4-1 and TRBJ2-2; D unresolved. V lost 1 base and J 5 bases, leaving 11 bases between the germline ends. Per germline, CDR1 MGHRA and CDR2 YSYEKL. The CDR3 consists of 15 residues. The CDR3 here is CASSQGLISTGELFF. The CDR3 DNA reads TGCGCCAGCAGCCAAGGACTCATATCTACCGGGGAGCTGTTTTTT.

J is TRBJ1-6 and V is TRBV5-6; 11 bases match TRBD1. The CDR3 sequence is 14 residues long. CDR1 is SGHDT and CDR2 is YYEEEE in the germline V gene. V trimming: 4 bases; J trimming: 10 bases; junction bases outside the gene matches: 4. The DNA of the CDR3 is TGTGCCAGCAGCCAGGACAGGGGGCAGTCACCCCTCCACTTT. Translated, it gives CASSQDRGQSPLHF.